These 23 T cell receptor beta chains originate from one sample sequenced in a study of Graves' ophthalmopathy and Graves' hyperthyroidism. Beta-chain TCR CDR3 regions were amplified from RNA transcripts. Amplification began with first-round RT-PCR using HTBI primers, then second-round multiplex PCR was performed. MiXCR was run by TCRdb on the multiplex PCR reads, yielding one entry per CDR3 protein. The sample has 620,000 or so distinct CDR3 sequences, roughly 20% seen once. What was sequenced was peripheral blood. These receptors were collected from a young woman with stable Graves' hyperthyroidism. Some clones in this sample may be carry-over from other donors' samples.

This clonotype has at least ten counts. The CDR3 loop reads CASRVAEGNTEAFF. The CDR3 DNA is TGTGCCAGCAGGGTGGCTGAGGGGAACACTGAAGCTTTCTTT. The V call is TRBV12-3 or TRBV12-4, the J call TRBJ1-1; D is uncertain. The CDR3 extends over 14 amino acids. Trimming shortened V by 6 bases and J by 1 base, and 12 bases separated the two germline ends.

This clonotype has at least ten counts. V gene TRBV11-2 combines with J gene TRBJ2-5; the D gene could be TRBD1 or TRBD2 (5 bases each). Trimming removed 4 bases at V and 3 bases at J, with 21 bases between. The length of the CDR3 is 17 residues. Germline V lookup: CDR1 SGHAT, CDR2 FQNNGV. CDR3 protein: CASSSPSFGGVEETQYF. CDR3 DNA sequence: TGTGCCAGCAGCTCCCCTTCTTTTGGGGGAGTTGAAGAGACCCAGTACTTC.

This clonotype was observed at least ten times. V gene TRBV6-1 combines with J gene TRBJ2-7; maybe TRBD2 (5 bases). This CDR3 region has 15 residues. Per germline, CDR1 MNHNS and CDR2 SASEGT. Trimming took 6 bases from V and 2 from J, leaving 17 bases between them. CDR3 sequence reads: CASREGITEPYEQYF. The CDR3 bases are TGTGCCAGCAGAGAGGGAATCACCGAGCCCTACGAGCAGTACTTC.

The chain joins TRBV11-1 to TRBJ1-5; possibly TRBD1 for D (5 bases). V dropped 3 bases and J dropped 7 bases, with 13 bases sitting between them. The CDR3 is 14 residues long. The germline gives CDR1 SGHAT, CDR2 FQDESV (reference sequence). CDR3 residues: CASSFAGRGQPQHF. The DNA of the CDR3 is TGTGCCAGCAGCTTTGCAGGGAGAGGGCAGCCCCAGCATTTT.

This clonotype occurred a few times. The chain links TRBV6-4 to TRBJ2-5; 8 bases agree with TRBD1. The germline V gene encodes CDR1 MRHNA and CDR2 SNTAGT. Unmatched junction bases numbered 2, after V lost 0 bases and J lost 5 bases. The CDR3 length is 14 residues. CDR3 loop: CASSDSQGAETQYF. The CDR3 DNA reads TGTGCCAGCAGTGACTCCCAGGGGGCGGAGACCCAGTACTTC.

This clonotype was seen many times. V is TRBV6-1 and J is TRBJ2-5, with 13 bases lining up with TRBD2. The CDR3 is 16 amino acids. The germline V gene encodes CDR1 MNHNS and CDR2 SASEGT. The V and J ends lost 6 bases and 5 bases, in that order; junction bases with no gene match: 9. As DNA, the CDR3 is TGTGCCAGCAGCTTCCAGGGGACTAGCGGGGAGGAGACCCAGTACTTC. Residues: CASSFQGTSGEETQYF.

This clonotype was counted at least ten times. The chain has TRBV14 and TRBJ1-1; tentative D call: TRBD1 (6 bases). The CDR3 extends over 14 amino acids. Germline assignment: CDR1 SGHDN and CDR2 FVKESK. The V end lost 4 bases, the J end lost 4 bases, and 13 bases lay between the germline ends. CDR3 sequence (DNA): TGTGCCAGCAGCCCGTACAGGGAGGCCACTGAAGCTTTCTTT. This sequence encodes CASSPYREATEAFF.

This clonotype occurred a few times. The chain carries TRBV5-5 and TRBJ1-5, with 8 bases fitting TRBD1. The CDR3 contains 16 residues. Germline CDR1 reads SGHKS; CDR2 reads YYEKEE (reference sequence). Trimming removed 2 bases from V and 0 bases from J; junction bases left unmatched: 4. CDR3 sequence reads: CASSFDRGLSNQPQHF. DNA for the CDR3: TGTGCCAGCAGCTTTGACAGGGGCCTTAGCAATCAGCCCCAGCATTTT.

This rearrangement joins TRBV4-1 to TRBJ1-2; possible D gene TRBD1, 6 bases. The CDR3 extends over 16 amino acids. Trimming took 2 bases from V and 3 from J, leaving 16 bases between them. Germline CDR1 reads MGHRA; CDR2 reads YSYEKL. CDR3 bases: TGCGCCAGCAGCCAACAGGGGCGAAAATCAGACTATGGCTACACCTTC. Translation: CASSQQGRKSDYGYTF.

There are a few counts of this clonotype. The rearrangement links TRBV30 to TRBJ1-1; D is unclear. Germline V gene sequence: CDR1 GTSNPN, CDR2 SVGIG (reference sequence). Trimming left V 4 bases short and J 2 bases short, with 14 bases between. The CDR3 totals 14 residues. The CDR3 protein is CAWIKAGANTEAFF. The DNA for the CDR3 is TGTGCCTGGATAAAGGCAGGAGCTAACACTGAAGCTTTCTTT.

The chain employs TRBV6-1 and TRBJ1-1, with D hard to call. CDR1 is MNHNS and CDR2 is SASEGT in the germline V gene. The CDR3 consists of 14 residues. V lost 0 bases, J lost 10 bases, and 15 bases lay in between. The CDR3 protein is CASSEALARWGAFF. The CDR3 DNA sequence: TGTGCCAGCAGTGAAGCGTTGGCCCGATGGGGAGCTTTCTTT.

This clonotype was seen a few times. The chain combines TRBV27 with TRBJ1-6, with D uncertain. Germline CDR1 reads MNHEY; CDR2 reads SMNVEV (reference sequence). V lost 4 bases and J lost 5, with 6 bases in between. The CDR3 has 13 residues. This chain's CDR3 is CASSWTDNSPLHF. Here the CDR3 DNA reads TGTGCCAGCAGTTGGACGGATAATTCACCCCTCCACTTT.

This clonotype has only a few counts. A read error may explain this, as a much larger clone is one base away. This sequence joins TRBV2 and TRBJ2-2; 12 nucleotides align to TRBD2. The CDR3 is 18 residues long. Germline V gene lookup returns CDR1 SNHLY and CDR2 FYNNEI. The CDR3 region is CASSPGTSGFSNTGELLF. CDR3 DNA: TGTGCCAGCAGTCCCGGGACTAGCGGGTTTTCGAACACCGGGGAGCTGTTGTTT.

This chain uses TRBV6-5 with TRBJ1-5; TRBD1 aligns across 7 bases. J was trimmed by 0 bases and V by 7 bases; bases with no gene match: 6. Germline lookup yields CDR1 MNHEY and CDR2 SVGAGI. CDR3 length: 15 amino acids. The CDR3 DNA reads TGTGCCAGCAATTCACAGGGGATTAGCAATCAGCCCCAGCATTTT. The encoded protein is CASNSQGISNQPQHF.

This clonotype was detected many times. The CDR3 reads CATSDPDSYEQYF. Here the CDR3 DNA reads TGTGCCACCAGTGATCCCGACAGCTACGAGCAGTACTTC. J is TRBJ2-7 and V is TRBV24-1; TRBD1 is a possible D gene (5 bases). Germline V gene sequence: CDR1 KGHDR, CDR2 SFDVKD. Trimming took off 3 bases at V and 3 bases at J, with 8 bases between the two ends. CDR3 size: 13 residues.

This clonotype was seen many times. The chain uses TRBV6-1 and TRBJ2-2; tentatively, D is TRBD1 (6 bases). Germline CDR1 reads MNHNS; CDR2 reads SASEGT. V lost 8 bases, J lost 1 base, and 11 bases lay in between. The length of the CDR3 is 14 residues. DNA for the CDR3: TGTGCCAGCGCCGGACAGTTGAACACCGGGGAGCTGTTTTTT. This sequence encodes CASAGQLNTGELFF.

This clonotype was recorded many times. This chain joins TRBV27 and TRBJ2-7; no definite D call. Trimming shortened V by 1 base and J by 5 bases, and 12 bases separated the two germline ends. Germline CDR1 reads MNHEY; CDR2 reads SMNVEV (reference sequence). CDR3 length equals 14 residues. This CDR3 reads CASSLLSAGDEQYF. For the CDR3, the DNA is TGTGCCAGCAGTTTATTGAGCGCTGGGGACGAGCAGTACTTC.

The CDR3 DNA reads TGCAGTGCTTTGGACAGCCGAATAAATTCACCCCTCCACTTT. It translates to CSALDSRINSPLHF. This sequence joins TRBV20-1 and TRBJ1-6; possibly TRBD1 for D (6 bases). Looked up from germline, CDR1 is DFQATT and CDR2 is SNEGSKA (reference sequence). The CDR3 contains 14 residues. V was clipped by 5 bases and J by 7 bases, with 15 bases between them.

This clonotype has a count of ten or more. The rearrangement uses TRBV12-3 or TRBV12-4 and TRBJ1-2, with 7 bases aligning to TRBD1. The V gene end was trimmed by 6 bases and the J gene end by 5 bases; junction bases not matched to a gene: 6. The CDR3 has 13 amino acids. CDR3 sequence: CASRLGTEYGYTF. The CDR3 DNA is TGTGCCAGCAGGCTAGGGACAGAATATGGCTACACCTTC.

This clonotype came up many times. The chain uses TRBV20-1 and TRBJ2-7; D not certain. In germline, CDR1 is DFQATT, CDR2 SNEGSKA (reference sequence). With 3 bases removed from V and 1 base from J, the gap between germline ends came to 10 bases. This CDR3 is built from 13 residues. The CDR3 loop reads CSARVHSSYEQYF. The CDR3 DNA reads TGCAGTGCTAGGGTTCACAGTTCCTACGAGCAGTACTTC.

The sample holds many counts of this clonotype. V usage is TRBV29-1 and J usage is TRBJ1-1, with 7 bases matching TRBD1. The length of the CDR3 is 12 residues. Per the germline V gene, CDR1 is SQVTM and CDR2 is ANQGSEA. V lost 5 bases and J lost 4; bases outside the gene matches: 4. CDR3 protein: CSVPNRGTEAFF. CDR3 DNA sequence: TGCAGCGTTCCTAACAGGGGCACTGAAGCTTTCTTT.

This clonotype has ten or more counts. The chain carries TRBV9 and TRBJ2-5; 7 bases fit TRBD1. From germline, CDR1 is SGDLS and CDR2 YYNGEE. The V segment lost 0 bases and the J segment 4 bases; nucleotides outside the gene matches: 6. This CDR3 region has 15 residues. This chain's CDR3 is CASSVGQGSSETQYF. CDR3 sequence (DNA): TGTGCCAGCAGCGTAGGACAGGGATCATCAGAGACCCAGTACTTC.

This clonotype turned up a few times. The rearrangement uses TRBV27 and TRBJ2-6; unclear D gene. The germline CDR1 and CDR2 sequences are MNHEY and SMNVEV (reference sequence). V lost 2 bases, J lost 6 bases, and 14 bases lay in between. CDR3 length: 16 amino acids. The CDR3 region is CASSLSSAALANVLTF. CDR3 coding DNA: TGTGCCAGCAGTTTAAGCTCAGCTGCCCTGGCCAACGTCCTGACTTTC.